The next 22 T cell receptor beta chains were all read from a single sample in a study of identical twins. TCRdb re-called the 5' RACE reads through MiXCR, storing one row per CDR3 protein. This table has around 450,000 distinct CDR3 sequences, about 14% appearing once. The same data also went into a second study, on yellow fever vaccine responses in identical twins.

Sequencing used CD4+ T cells sorted from blood. The receptor set was obtained from a woman aged 18-29 years in good health.

The V gene is TRBV12-3 or TRBV12-4, the J gene TRBJ2-3; D tentatively reads TRBD1 or TRBD2 (6 bases each). This CDR3 spans 16 amino acids. The germline V and J ends were trimmed by 5 bases and 2 bases, with 17 bases remaining between them. The DNA of the CDR3 is TGTGCCAGCAGTAAAGGGGACACGGACTACACAGATACGCAGTATTTT. Translated, it gives CASSKGDTDYTDTQYF.

This chain links TRBV29-1 with TRBJ2-7, with TRBD1 matching over 7 bases. The V segment lost 7 bases and the J segment 6 bases; nucleotides outside the gene matches: 6. The CDR3 runs 11 residues. The germline gives CDR1 SQVTM, CDR2 ANQGSEA. The CDR3 DNA reads as TGCAGCGGTTCCTCAGGGGGCGAGCAGTACTTC. This sequence encodes CSGSSGGEQYF.

The sample holds a few counts of this clonotype. The V call is TRBV5-1, the J call TRBJ1-1; 10 bases fit TRBD1. Looked up from germline, CDR1 is SGHRS and CDR2 is YFSETQ. This CDR3 spans 16 amino acids. V was pared by 5 bases and J by 0 bases, with 7 bases of the junction left unmatched. CDR3 loop: CASRHGTGAMNTEAFF. The CDR3 DNA sequence: TGCGCCAGCAGACATGGGACAGGGGCAATGAACACTGAAGCTTTCTTT.

This clonotype was observed a handful of times. The chain carries TRBV20-1 and TRBJ2-3, with D uncertain. Trimming cost V 5 bases and J 1 base, with 16 bases left between them. This CDR3 contains 15 residues. Germline assignment: CDR1 DFQATT and CDR2 SNEGSKA (reference sequence). CDR3 coding DNA: TGCAGTGCTTCCCCTAAGGCCGGACGCACAGATACGCAGTATTTT. As protein: CSASPKAGRTDTQYF.

The V call is TRBV12-3 or TRBV12-4, the J call TRBJ2-3; perhaps TRBD2 as D (5 bases). V lost 3 bases and J lost 5, with 15 bases in between. The CDR3 contains 15 residues. CDR3 amino acids: CASSLVGKRGDTQYF. DNA for the CDR3: TGTGCCAGCAGTTTGGTCGGGAAGCGTGGAGATACGCAGTATTTT.

The chain couples TRBV5-1 to TRBJ1-6; D is possibly TRBD1 (5 bases). The CDR3 has 15 residues. The V end lost 1 base, the J end lost 11 bases, and 16 bases lay between the germline ends. Germline assignment: CDR1 SGHRS and CDR2 YFSETQ. The DNA of the CDR3 is TGCGCCAGCAGCTTGACCGACAGCCTCACGGCACCCCTCCACTTT. Its protein is CASSLTDSLTAPLHF.

The V gene is TRBV30, the J gene TRBJ2-1; 11 bases fit TRBD2. The V and J ends lost 4 bases and 5 bases, in that order; junction bases with no gene match: 4. The V gene's germline CDR1 is GTSNPN and CDR2 SVGIG (reference sequence). The CDR3 totals 14 residues. The CDR3 bases are TGTGCCTGGACGTGGGGACTAGCGGACAATGAGCAGTTCTTC. This gives the protein CAWTWGLADNEQFF.

The CDR3 loop reads CASSPYSGFPNLPGELFF. The CDR3 DNA sequence: TGTGCCAGCAGTCCCTACTCGGGGTTCCCTAACCTACCGGGGGAGCTGTTTTTT. The chain links TRBV28 to TRBJ2-2, with D perhaps matching TRBD2 (5 bases). In germline, CDR1 is MDHEN, CDR2 SYDVKM. V shed 5 bases and J shed 8 bases, with 27 bases lying between them. The CDR3 extends over 18 amino acids.

In this sample, this clonotype turned up a few times. This chain links TRBV18 with TRBJ2-7; D is possibly TRBD2 (5 bases). This CDR3 comprises 11 residues. The germline V gene has CDR1 KGHSH and CDR2 LQKENI. The germline V and J ends were trimmed by 5 bases and 5 bases, with 7 bases remaining between them. CDR3 residues: CASSGGHEQYF. DNA for the CDR3: TGTGCCAGCTCAGGAGGACACGAGCAGTACTTC.

Many counts were recorded for this clonotype. This chain links TRBV7-2 with TRBJ2-7; a weak D match, TRBD1 (6 bases). Germline assignment: CDR1 SGHTA and CDR2 FQGNSA. V shed 5 bases and J shed 0 bases, with 8 bases lying between them. The CDR3 totals 13 residues. CDR3 amino acids: CASSTQGSYEQYF. The CDR3 DNA reads TGTGCCAGCAGCACACAGGGCTCCTACGAGCAGTACTTC.

The V and J genes are TRBV28 and TRBJ2-7; D may be TRBD1 (6 bases). CDR3 length equals 16 residues. The V gene's germline CDR1 is MDHEN and CDR2 SYDVKM. Trimming took 2 bases from V and 5 from J, leaving 19 bases between them. The CDR3 region has the DNA TGTGCCAGCAGTTTACCCCAGGGGAGTACTCTCCACGAGCAGTACTTC. It is translated as CASSLPQGSTLHEQYF. Combining the CDR3 with reference TRBV28 and TRBJ2-7 gives the whole variable domain DVKVTQSSRYLVKRTGEKVFLECVQDMDHENMFWYRQDPGLGLRLIYFSYDVKMKEKGDIPEGYSVSREKKERFSLILESASTNQTSMYLCASSLPQGSTLHEQYFGPGTRLTVT.

The rearrangement joins TRBV21-1 to TRBJ2-5; the DNA was not compared with TRBD1, the D call given in the table. TRBV21-1 has pseudogene status. This CDR3 comprises 16 residues. The CDR3 DNA follows: TGTGCCAGCAGCACCCGGACAGGGGGCGCGAAGGAGACCCAGTACTTC. This codes for CASSTRTGGAKETQYF.

This rearrangement joins TRBV3-1 to TRBJ2-1; 7 bases line up with TRBD1. This CDR3 contains 15 residues. Losses at the gene ends were 2 bases for V and 7 bases for J; bases not matched to a gene: 8. CDR1 and CDR2 (germline): LGHDT, YNNKEL (reference sequence). CDR3 sequence: CASSQSLQQGNEQFF. CDR3 bases: TGTGCCAGCAGCCAAAGCCTACAACAGGGGAATGAGCAGTTCTTC.

This clonotype was found a few times. The CDR3 DNA follows: TGTGCCAGCAGCTTATCACCACTAGCGGGAGCCCAAGAGACCCAGTACTTC. It translates to CASSLSPLAGAQETQYF. The V call is TRBV7-2, the J call TRBJ2-5; 11 positions agree with TRBD2. The V gene's germline CDR1 is SGHTA and CDR2 FQGNSA. The V gene end was trimmed by 2 bases and the J gene end by 1 base; junction bases not matched to a gene: 6. This CDR3 comprises 17 residues.

The rearrangement joins TRBV7-2 to TRBJ2-3; 13 bases align to TRBD2. V gave up 4 bases and J gave up 5 bases; unmatched junction bases: 6. The CDR3 totals 16 residues. Germline lookup yields CDR1 SGHTA and CDR2 FQGNSA. CDR3 sequence reads: CASSSTSGGAVDTQYF. CDR3 nucleotides: TGTGCCAGCAGCTCAACTAGCGGGGGGGCGGTAGATACGCAGTATTTT.

This sequence joins TRBV28 and TRBJ2-6; 10 positions match TRBD2. CDR3 length equals 18 residues. Germline values: CDR1 MDHEN, CDR2 SYDVKM. With V trimmed by 10 bases and J by 3 bases, 15 bases remained unmatched. CDR3 bases: TGTGCCACCGATTCCGGCCTAGCGGGAGAGAGTGGGGCCAACGTCCTGACTTTC. This sequence encodes CATDSGLAGESGANVLTF.

Only a few counts were recorded for this clonotype. The V gene is TRBV7-9, the J gene TRBJ2-7, with 9 bases matching TRBD1. Germline V gene lookup returns CDR1 SEHNR and CDR2 FQNEAQ (reference sequence). Trimming removed 5 bases from V and 0 bases from J; junction bases left unmatched: 5. The CDR3 is made up of 15 amino acids. The CDR3 DNA sequence: TGTGCCAGCAGCCGGGACAGGGACAACTCCTACGAGCAGTACTTC. Residues: CASSRDRDNSYEQYF.

This clonotype was detected a few times. The chain links TRBV20-1 to TRBJ2-7; 11 bases are shared with TRBD1. Germline V gene data show CDR1 as DFQATT and CDR2 as SNEGSKA (reference sequence). CDR3 size: 15 residues. V was pared by 1 base and J by 7 bases, with 9 bases of the junction left unmatched. Here the CDR3 reads CSARAHGQGAGEQYF. The CDR3, as DNA: TGCAGTGCTAGAGCCCACGGACAGGGGGCGGGAGAGCAGTACTTC.

In this sample, this clonotype turned up a few times. The V call is TRBV11-2, the J call TRBJ2-1; TRBD2 matches at 9 bases. The germline gives CDR1 SGHAT, CDR2 FQNNGV. CDR3 length: 18 residues. With V trimmed by 0 bases and J by 4 bases, 10 bases remained unmatched. This CDR3 reads CASSLEGGRVGTYNEQFF. DNA for the CDR3: TGTGCCAGCAGCTTAGAGGGCGGGAGGGTCGGTACATACAATGAGCAGTTCTTC.

This chain uses TRBV4-3 with TRBJ2-7; D not resolved. Germline loops: CDR1 LGHNA, CDR2 YSLEER. The CDR3 contains 15 residues. V was shortened by 4 bases and J by 0 bases, with 13 bases between the two germline ends. The CDR3 protein is CASSPEASSSYEQYF. The CDR3 DNA follows: TGCGCCAGCAGCCCAGAAGCGTCCAGCTCCTACGAGCAGTACTTC.

This clonotype has only a few counts. A read error may account for a junction end that differs from germline. This sequence joins TRBV28 and TRBJ1-4; a weak D match, TRBD1 (5 bases). This CDR3 comprises 11 residues. The germline gives CDR1 MDHEN, CDR2 SYDVKM. In nucleotides, the CDR3 is TGCCTGGCAGGGAGGGGTGAAAAACTGTTTTTT. This codes for CLAGRGEKLFF.

This clonotype turned up a few times. This chain uses TRBV29-1 with TRBJ2-7; 12 bases line up with TRBD2. This CDR3 has 21 amino acids. Trimming removed 1 base from V and 0 bases from J; junction bases left unmatched: 19. Germline assignment: CDR1 SQVTM and CDR2 ANQGSEA. CDR3 sequence (DNA): TGCAGCGTTGAAGCCGCCGGGACAGGAACTAGCGGGGGGACCAGCTCCTACGAGCAGTACTTC. It is translated as CSVEAAGTGTSGGTSSYEQYF.